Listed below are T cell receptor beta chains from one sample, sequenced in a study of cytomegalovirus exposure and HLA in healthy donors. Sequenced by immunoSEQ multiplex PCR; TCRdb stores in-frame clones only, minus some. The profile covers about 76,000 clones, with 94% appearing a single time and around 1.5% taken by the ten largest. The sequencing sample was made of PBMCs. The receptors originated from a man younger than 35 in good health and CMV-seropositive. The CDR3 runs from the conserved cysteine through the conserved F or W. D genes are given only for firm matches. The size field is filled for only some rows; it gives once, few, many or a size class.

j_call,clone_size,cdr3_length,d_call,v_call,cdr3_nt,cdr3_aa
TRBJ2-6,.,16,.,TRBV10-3,TGTGCCATCAGTGATAGGGGTTTCTCTGGGGCCAACGTCCTGACTTTC,CAISDRGFSGANVLTF
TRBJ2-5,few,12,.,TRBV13,TGTGCCAGCAGCTTGAGGGAAGAGACCCAGTACTTC,CASSLREETQYF
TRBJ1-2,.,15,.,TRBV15,TGTGCCACCAGCAGAGATCCTAGGGAGGACTATGGCTACACCTTC,CATSRDPREDYGYTF
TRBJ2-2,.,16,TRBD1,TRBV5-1,TGCGCCAGCAGCTTGGGTCCAGGGGGCGAAACCGGGGAGCTGTTTTTT,CASSLGPGGETGELFF
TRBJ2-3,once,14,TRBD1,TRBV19,TGTGCCAGTAGTCTGACAGGGAGCACAGATACGCAGTATTTT,CASSLTGSTDTQYF
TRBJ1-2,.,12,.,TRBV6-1,TGTGCCAGCAGTTCGACAAGCTATGGCTACACCTTC,CASSSTSYGYTF
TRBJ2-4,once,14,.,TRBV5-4,TGTGCCAGCAGCTTCGGGGAAGCCAAAAACATTCAGTACTTC,CASSFGEAKNIQYF
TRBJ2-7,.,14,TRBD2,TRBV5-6,TGTGCCAGCAGCTCCACAGCGGGGGTTTTGGGGCAGTACTTC,CASSSTAGVLGQYF
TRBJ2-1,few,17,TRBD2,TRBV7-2,TGTGCCAGCAGCGCGGGACTAGCGGGAGCCCCCTACAATGAGCAGTTCTTC,CASSAGLAGAPYNEQFF
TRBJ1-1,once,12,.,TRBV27,TGTGCCAGCAGTTTTCAGGGCACTGAAGCTTTCTTT,CASSFQGTEAFF
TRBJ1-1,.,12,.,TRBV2,TGTGCCAGCAGTGCGGGAAGGACTGAAGCTTTCTTT,CASSAGRTEAFF
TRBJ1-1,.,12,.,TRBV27,TGTGCCAGCAGTCCGACGAACAGGGAAGCTTTCTTT,CASSPTNREAFF
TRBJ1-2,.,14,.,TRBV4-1,TGCGCCAGCAGCCAAGATCGAGGGTCCTATGGCTACACCTTC,CASSQDRGSYGYTF
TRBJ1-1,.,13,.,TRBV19,TGTGCCAGTAGTAGAACCCCGGGGGAAGAAGCTTTCTTT,CASSRTPGEEAFF
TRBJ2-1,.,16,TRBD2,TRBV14,TGTGCCAGCAGCCCGTCGGTTAGCGGGCCTAGGGGTGAGCAGTTCTTC,CASSPSVSGPRGEQFF
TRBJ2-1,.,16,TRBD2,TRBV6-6,TGTGCCAGCAGTTACTTGGCGGGAGGGCCTTTGGATGAGCAGTTCTTC,CASSYLAGGPLDEQFF
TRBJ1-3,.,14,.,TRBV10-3,TGTGCCATCAGTGAGACTCTCACTGGAAACACCATATATTTT,CAISETLTGNTIYF
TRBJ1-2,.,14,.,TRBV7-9,TGTGCCAGCAGCTTAGCGTCGGCAGGGGTAGGCTACACCTTC,CASSLASAGVGYTF
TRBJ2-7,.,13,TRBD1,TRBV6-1,TGTGCCAGCAAAAGGGACAGGGACTACGAGCAGTACTTC,CASKRDRDYEQYF
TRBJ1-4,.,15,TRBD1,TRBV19,TGTGCCAGTAGTGCTCGAAGGGGGCTTAATGAAAAACTGTTTTTT,CASSARRGLNEKLFF
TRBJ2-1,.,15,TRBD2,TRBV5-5,TGTGCCAGCAGCCCGGGACTAGCGGGAGTGGGTGAGCAGTTCTTC,CASSPGLAGVGEQFF
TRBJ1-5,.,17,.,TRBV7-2,TGTGCCAGCAGCCTTTTGGGCCAGCTCTATAGCAATCAGCCCCAGCATTTT,CASSLLGQLYSNQPQHF
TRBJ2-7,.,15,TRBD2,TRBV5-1,TGCGCCAGCAGCCGTGGGACTAGCGGTACCTACGAGCAGTACTTC,CASSRGTSGTYEQYF
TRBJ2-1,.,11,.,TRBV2,TGTGCCAGCAGTGGAGACAATGAGCAGTTCTTC,CASSGDNEQFF
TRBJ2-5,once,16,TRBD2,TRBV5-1,TGCGCCAGCAGCTTGGATGGGACTAGCGGTTCTGTGACCCAGTACTTC,CASSLDGTSGSVTQYF
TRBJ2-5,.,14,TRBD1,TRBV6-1,TGTGCCAGCAGTTCGGGACAGGCCCAAGAGACCCAGTACTTC,CASSSGQAQETQYF
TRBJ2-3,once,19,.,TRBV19,TGTGCCAGTAGTATAGATAATGCTTTGACAACCGGTCACACAGATACGCAGTATTTT,CASSIDNALTTGHTDTQYF
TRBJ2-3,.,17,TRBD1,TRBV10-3,TGTGCCATCACCGGCAGACTGGGGACAGGGTCCACAGATACGCAGTATTTT,CAITGRLGTGSTDTQYF
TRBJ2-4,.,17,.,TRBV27,TGTGCCAGCAGTTTATTCCAGGGAACCTTAGCCAAAAACATTCAGTACTTC,CASSLFQGTLAKNIQYF
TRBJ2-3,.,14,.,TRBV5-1,TGCGCCAGCAGCTCCCGACAAAGCACAGATACGCAGTATTTT,CASSSRQSTDTQYF
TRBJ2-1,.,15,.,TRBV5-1,TGCGCCAGCAGCGCCCCTAGCGAGCCCTACAATGAGCAGTTCTTC,CASSAPSEPYNEQFF
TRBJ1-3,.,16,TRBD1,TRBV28,TGTGCCAGCGGCCGAAGACAGGGTATCTCTGGAAACACCATATATTTT,CASGRRQGISGNTIYF